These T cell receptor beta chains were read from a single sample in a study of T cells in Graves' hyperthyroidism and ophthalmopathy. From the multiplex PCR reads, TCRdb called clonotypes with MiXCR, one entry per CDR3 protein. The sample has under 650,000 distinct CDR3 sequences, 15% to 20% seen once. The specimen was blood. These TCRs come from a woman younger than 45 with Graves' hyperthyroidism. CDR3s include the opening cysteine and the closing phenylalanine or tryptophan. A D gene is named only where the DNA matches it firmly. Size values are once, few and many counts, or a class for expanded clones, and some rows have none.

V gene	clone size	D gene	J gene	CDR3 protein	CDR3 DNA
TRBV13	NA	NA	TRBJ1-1	CASSLVSISAEAFF	TGTGCCAGCAGCTTAGTTTCAATATCCGCTGAAGCTTTCTTT
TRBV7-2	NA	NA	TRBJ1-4	CASSLAGRRREKLFF	TGTGCCAGCAGCTTAGCGGGTAGGAGGAGGGAAAAACTGTTTTTT
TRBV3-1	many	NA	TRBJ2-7	CASSQKGGRNEQYF	TGTGCCAGCAGCCAGAAAGGAGGGAGGAACGAGCAGTACTTC
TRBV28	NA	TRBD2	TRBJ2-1	CASGWTSGHNEQFF	TGTGCCAGCGGGTGGACTAGCGGACACAATGAGCAGTTTTTC
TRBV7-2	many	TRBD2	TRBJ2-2	CASSPGTSGNSGELFF	TGTGCCAGCAGCCCTGGGACTAGCGGGAATTCCGGGGAGCTGTTTTTT
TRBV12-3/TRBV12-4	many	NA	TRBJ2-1	CASSLGSRNNEQFF	TGTGCCAGCAGTTTAGGGTCGCGGAACAATGAGCAGTTCTTC
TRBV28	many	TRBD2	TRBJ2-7	CASSLNPSGASREQYF	TGTGCCAGCAGTTTAAACCCAAGCGGGGCCTCTCGCGAGCAGTACTTC
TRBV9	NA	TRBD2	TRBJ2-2	CASSSSTSDTGELFF	TGTGCCAGCAGCTCGAGTACTAGCGACACCGGGGAGCTGTTTTTT
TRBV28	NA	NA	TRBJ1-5	CASRRGVSNQPPHF	TGTGCCAGCCGGAGGGGCGTCAGCAATCAGCCCCCGCATTTT
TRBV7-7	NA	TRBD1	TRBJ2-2	CASSFGQGTGELFF	TGTGCTAGCAGCTTCGGACAGGGCACCGGGGAGCTGTTTTTT
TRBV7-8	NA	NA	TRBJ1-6	CASSLAMSSPLHF	TGTGCCAGCAGCTTGGCGATGAGTTCACCCCTCCACTTT
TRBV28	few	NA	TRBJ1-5	CASQKRGANQPQHF	TGTGCCAGTCAGAAGAGGGGGGCGAATCAGCCCCAGCATTTT
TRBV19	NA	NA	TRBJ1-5	CASSMRAGNQPQHF	TGTGCCAGTAGTATGAGGGCGGGAAATCAGCCCCAGCATTTT
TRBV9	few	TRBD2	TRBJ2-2	CASSVAAGLTGELFF	TGTGCCAGCAGCGTAGCAGCGGGACTCACCGGGGAGCTGTTTTTT
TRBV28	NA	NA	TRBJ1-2	CASSFPGLGGYTF	TGTGCCAGCAGTTTTCCAGGGCTCGGGGGCTACACCTTC
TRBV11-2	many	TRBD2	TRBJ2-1	CASRGLAEGAYNEQFF	TGTGCCAGCAGGGGACTAGCGGAGGGGGCCTACAATGAGCAGTTCTTC
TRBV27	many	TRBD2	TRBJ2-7	CASSPGREVASYEQYF	TGTGCCAGCAGTCCGGGGCGGGAGGTAGCTTCCTACGAGCAGTACTTC
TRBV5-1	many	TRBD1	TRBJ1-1	CASSSGQGTNTEAFF	TGCGCCAGCAGCTCGGGACAGGGGACGAACACTGAAGCTTTCTTT
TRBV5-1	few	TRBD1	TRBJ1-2	CASSFSRDRHGYTF	TGCGCCAGCAGCTTCTCACGGGACAGACATGGCTACACCTTC
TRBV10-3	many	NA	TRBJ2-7	CAISDPVSEQYF	TGTGCCATCAGTGATCCCGTGAGCGAGCAGTACTTC
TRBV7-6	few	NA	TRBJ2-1	CASSLAELEEDEQFF	TGTGCCAGCAGCTTAGCGGAGCTAGAAGAGGATGAGCAGTTCTTC
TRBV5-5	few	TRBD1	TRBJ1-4	CASSLWTGSNEKLFF	TGTGCCAGCAGCCTATGGACAGGGAGCAATGAAAAACTGTTTTTT
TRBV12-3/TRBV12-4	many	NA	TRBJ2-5	CASTLYATEETQYF	TGTGCCAGCACCCTGTACGCGACCGAAGAGACCCAGTACTTC
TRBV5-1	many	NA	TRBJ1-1	CASSLLGPNTEAFF	TGCGCCAGCAGCTTGCTGGGGCCGAACACTGAAGCTTTCTTT
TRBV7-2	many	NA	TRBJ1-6	CASTNMNNSPLHF	TGTGCCAGCACCAATATGAACAATTCACCCCTCCACTTT
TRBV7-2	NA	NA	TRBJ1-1	CASRSERMNTEAFF	TGTGCCAGCAGATCAGAGCGCATGAACACTGAAGCTTTCTTT
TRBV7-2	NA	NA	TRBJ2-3	CASSRGVRGRSTDTQYF	TGTGCCAGCAGCCGAGGCGTTAGGGGACGGAGCACAGATACGCAGTATTTT
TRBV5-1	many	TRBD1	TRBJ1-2	CASSLAGTATYGYTF	TGCGCCAGCAGCTTGGCCGGGACAGCGACCTATGGCTACACCTTC
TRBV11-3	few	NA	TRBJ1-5	CASSPIRPPGGSCDSNQPQHF	TGTGCCAGCAGCCCGATAAGGCCCCCCGGGGGGAGCTGTGATAGCAATCAGCCCCAGCATTTT
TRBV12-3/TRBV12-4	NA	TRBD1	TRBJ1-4	CASRPTGATNEKLFF	TGTGCCAGCAGACCTACAGGGGCAACTAATGAAAAACTGTTTTTT
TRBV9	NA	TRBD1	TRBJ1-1	CASIGDRGNEAFF	TGTGCCAGCATCGGTGACAGGGGTAACGAAGCTTTCTTT
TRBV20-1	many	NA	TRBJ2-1	CSALPLGDNYNEQFF	TGCAGTGCTCTCCCACTGGGGGATAACTACAATGAGCAGTTCTTC
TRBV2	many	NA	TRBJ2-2	CASSRRTGELFF	TGTGCCAGCAGTCGAAGAACCGGGGAGCTGTTTTTT
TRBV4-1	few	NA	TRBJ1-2	CASSHPPGGRGAYGYTF	TGCGCCAGCAGCCACCCCCCGGGGGGAAGAGGTGCCTATGGCTACACCTTC
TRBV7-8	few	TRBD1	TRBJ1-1	CASSLGDRGIRNTEAFF	TGTGCCAGCAGCTTAGGGGACAGGGGAATTCGGAACACTGAAGCTTTCTTT
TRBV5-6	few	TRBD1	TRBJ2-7	CASSLKGQPYSYEQYF	TGTGCCAGCAGCTTGAAGGGACAGCCCTACTCCTACGAGCAGTACTTC
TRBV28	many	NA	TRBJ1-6	CASSPGTVDNSPLHF	TGTGCCAGCAGTCCTGGGACCGTTGATAATTCACCCCTCCACTTT
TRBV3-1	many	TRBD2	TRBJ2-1	CASSQGTSGLYEQFF	TGTGCCAGCAGCCAAGGGACTAGCGGGCTCTATGAGCAGTTCTTC
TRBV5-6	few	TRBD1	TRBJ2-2	CASSPDRGITGELFF	TGTGCCAGCAGCCCTGACAGGGGTATTACCGGGGAGCTGTTTTTT
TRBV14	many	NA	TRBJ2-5	CASSQDILAALETQYF	TGTGCCAGCAGCCAAGATATATTAGCGGCCTTGGAGACCCAGTACTTC
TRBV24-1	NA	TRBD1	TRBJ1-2	CATSPSGGSRGYTF	TGTGCCACCAGTCCCTCAGGGGGCTCGAGAGGCTACACCTTC
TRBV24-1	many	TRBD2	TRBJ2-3	CATSDPGLAMHTQYF	TGTGCCACCAGTGATCCGGGACTAGCCATGCATACGCAGTATTTT
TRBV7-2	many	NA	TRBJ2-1	CASSFAGGALYNEQFF	TGTGCCAGCAGCTTCGCCGGAGGAGCCCTGTACAATGAGCAGTTCTTC
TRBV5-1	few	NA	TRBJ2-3	CASSLGVVLVTDTQYF	TGCGCCAGCAGCTTGGGTGTCGTATTGGTTACAGATACGCAGTATTTT
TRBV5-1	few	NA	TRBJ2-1	CASRVWGNEQFF	TGCGCCAGCAGAGTCTGGGGTAATGAGCAGTTCTTC